A single T cell receptor (beta chain) is shown here with its context. CDR1 and CDR2 from the germline V gene are SGHVS and FNYEAQ. This CDR3 region has 16 residues. V dropped 3 bases and J dropped 0 bases, with 11 bases sitting between them. The data were obtained in a study of cytomegalovirus exposure and HLA in healthy donors. This table comes from immunoSEQ multiplex PCR, and its TCRdb copy is limited to in-frame clones, with some not included. The profile shows 160,000 or so clones, about 87% of them singletons. This TCR came from a woman in her thirties in good health and CMV-seronegative. Sequencing used PBMCs. The chain has TRBV7-6 and TRBJ1-4; maybe TRBD1 (5 bases). The CDR3 spells CASSLGGDATNEKLFF. The DNA for the CDR3 is TGTGCCAGCAGCTTGGGGGGGGATGCAACTAATGAAAAACTGTTTTTT.